This T cell receptor beta chain is from a study of shared clonotypes between healthy human individuals. General study points: Investigators expected sequencing depth to affect clonotype sharing among donors.

This CDR3 comprises 16 residues. Germline values: CDR1 LGHNA, CDR2 YSLEER. V was cut by 3 bases and J by 0 bases, with 12 bases left in between. Sorted-subset replicate PCRs used about 200 ng DNA, approximately 33,000 T cell genomes. Clones were read by immunoSEQ multiplex PCR, and TCRdb kept only the in-frame ones, dropping some. This table holds about 2.2 million clones, 90% to 95% found once. On this clone: Its specificity is not known.

Terminally differentiated effector memory CD45RA+ cells were excluded from the naive CD8 cells, which were CD45RO-negative and positively selected for CCR7. Sequenced: naive CD8+ T cells from PBMCs. The sequence derives from a man between 18 and 29 years old in good health. Some clones in this sample may be carry-over from other donors' samples. The V and J genes are TRBV4-3 and TRBJ2-1; no clear D. CDR3 nucleotides: TGCGCCAGCAGCCAGGGGTCTAGAAGCTCCTACAATGAGCAGTTCTTC. This encodes CASSQGSRSSYNEQFF.